Listed below are T cell receptor beta chains from one sample, sequenced in a study of blood T cell repertoires in COVID-19. Sequencing was performed with immunoSEQ multiplex PCR; in TCRdb, only in-frame clones are kept and a portion is missing. The sample lists around 130,000 clones, about four fifths occurring once. The sequenced material came from peripheral blood. The receptor set was obtained from an elderly man with acute or convalescent COVID-19. Each CDR3 is given with its conserved first and last residue. Each record gives: clone size, J gene, D gene, V gene, CDR3 DNA, CDR3 protein. D genes are given only for firm matches. Clone size, where shown, is once, few, many, or a class for clones that have expanded.

clone_size: .; j_call: TRBJ2-3; d_call: TRBD2; v_call: TRBV9; cdr3_nt: TGTGCCAGCAGCGTAACTAGCGGGGGGGGTGGCACAGATACGCAGTATTTT; cdr3_aa: CASSVTSGGGGTDTQYF
clone_size: .; j_call: TRBJ2-4; d_call: .; v_call: TRBV2; cdr3_nt: TGTGCCAGCACCCTCCGGGTATTCAACATTCAGTACTTC; cdr3_aa: CASTLRVFNIQYF
clone_size: .; j_call: TRBJ2-3; d_call: .; v_call: TRBV7-9; cdr3_nt: TGTGCCAGCAGCCCCCCCCTCACAGATACGCAGTATTTT; cdr3_aa: CASSPPLTDTQYF
clone_size: .; j_call: TRBJ1-2; d_call: .; v_call: TRBV7-2; cdr3_nt: TGTGCCAGCAGCTTAGCGCGGGTTAATAACTATGGCCACACCTTC; cdr3_aa: CASSLARVNNYGHTF
clone_size: once; j_call: TRBJ1-1; d_call: TRBD1; v_call: TRBV5-4; cdr3_nt: TGTGCCAGCAGCAACGCAGGGGGCACTGAAGCTTTCTTT; cdr3_aa: CASSNAGGTEAFF
clone_size: .; j_call: TRBJ2-7; d_call: TRBD2; v_call: TRBV25-1; cdr3_nt: TGTGCCAGCAGGGCGGGGGGGAACGAGCAGTACTTC; cdr3_aa: CASRAGGNEQYF
clone_size: .; j_call: TRBJ1-1; d_call: .; v_call: TRBV7-2; cdr3_nt: TGTGCCAGCCTCCTAGGTTGGGGGGGTGAAACGAGTGGAGCTTTCTTT; cdr3_aa: CASLLGWGGETSGAFF
clone_size: .; j_call: TRBJ1-2; d_call: TRBD1; v_call: TRBV7-9; cdr3_nt: TGTGCCAGCAGCGCTAACGGCCAGGGGGAGGTGACCTTC; cdr3_aa: CASSANGQGEVTF
clone_size: .; j_call: TRBJ1-1; d_call: TRBD1; v_call: TRBV15; cdr3_nt: TGTGCCACCAGCAGTGAGGGCAGGGGGACTGAAGCTTTCTTT; cdr3_aa: CATSSEGRGTEAFF
clone_size: .; j_call: TRBJ1-4; d_call: .; v_call: TRBV7-9; cdr3_nt: TGTGCCAGCAGCCAAAACCTTCGGGGGAATGAAAAACTGTTTTTT; cdr3_aa: CASSQNLRGNEKLFF
clone_size: few; j_call: TRBJ1-3; d_call: .; v_call: TRBV12-3/TRBV12-4; cdr3_nt: TGTGCCAGCAGTTCGATAGCTGGAAACACCATATATTTT; cdr3_aa: CASSSIAGNTIYF
clone_size: .; j_call: TRBJ2-7; d_call: TRBD1; v_call: TRBV7-9; cdr3_nt: TGTGCCAGCAGCTTTGCCGGGACAGGGTCCTACGAGCAGTACTTC; cdr3_aa: CASSFAGTGSYEQYF
clone_size: .; j_call: TRBJ1-1; d_call: TRBD1; v_call: TRBV6-5; cdr3_nt: TGTGCCAGCAGTTACGGGGTCACAGGGGACACTGAAGCTTTCTTT; cdr3_aa: CASSYGVTGDTEAFF
clone_size: .; j_call: TRBJ2-7; d_call: TRBD1; v_call: TRBV5-1; cdr3_nt: TGCGCCAGCAGCCTAGGGGACAGTTCCTACGAGCAGTACTTC; cdr3_aa: CASSLGDSSYEQYF
clone_size: .; j_call: TRBJ1-1; d_call: .; v_call: TRBV19; cdr3_nt: TGTGCCAGCAGAATCGGACAGAGAAACACTGAAGCTTTCTTT; cdr3_aa: CASRIGQRNTEAFF
clone_size: .; j_call: TRBJ2-5; d_call: .; v_call: TRBV2; cdr3_nt: TGTGCCAGCAGGATAGGGACAAACCAAGAGACCCAGTACTTC; cdr3_aa: CASRIGTNQETQYF
clone_size: few; j_call: TRBJ1-2; d_call: .; v_call: TRBV30; cdr3_nt: TGTGCCTGGAGTGGACAGAGGTTGGATGGCTACACCTTC; cdr3_aa: CAWSGQRLDGYTF
clone_size: .; j_call: TRBJ2-7; d_call: .; v_call: TRBV5-1; cdr3_nt: TGCGCCAGCAGCCTCCGGGCCAGCGACGGACTGCAGCAGTACTTC; cdr3_aa: CASSLRASDGLQQYF
clone_size: .; j_call: TRBJ1-2; d_call: .; v_call: TRBV6-5; cdr3_nt: TGTGCCAGCAGTTACGATTCGCAGACTAACTATGGCTACACCTTC; cdr3_aa: CASSYDSQTNYGYTF
clone_size: few; j_call: TRBJ1-5; d_call: .; v_call: TRBV21-1; cdr3_nt: TGTGCCAGCAGCCCCTGGACCCCCGGAGGGCAGCCCCAGCATTTT; cdr3_aa: CASSPWTPGGQPQHF
clone_size: few; j_call: TRBJ1-2; d_call: .; v_call: TRBV29-1; cdr3_nt: TGCAGCGTTTTGGACGCGGGCTATGGCTACACCTTC; cdr3_aa: CSVLDAGYGYTF
clone_size: .; j_call: TRBJ2-5; d_call: .; v_call: TRBV27; cdr3_nt: TGTGCCACTAAGTCAGGGGCGGGAGAGACCCAGTACTTC; cdr3_aa: CATKSGAGETQYF
clone_size: few; j_call: TRBJ1-1; d_call: .; v_call: TRBV5-6; cdr3_nt: TGTGCCAGCAGCTTGGTACTCATGAACACTGAAGCTTTCTTT; cdr3_aa: CASSLVLMNTEAFF
clone_size: .; j_call: TRBJ2-2; d_call: .; v_call: TRBV5-1; cdr3_nt: TGCGCCAGCAGCTTGACCGGGACATCGAACACCGGGGAGCTGTTTTTT; cdr3_aa: CASSLTGTSNTGELFF
clone_size: .; j_call: TRBJ2-7; d_call: TRBD1; v_call: TRBV5-6; cdr3_nt: TGTGCCAGCAGCTTATGGACAGGGGGCGAGCAGTACTTC; cdr3_aa: CASSLWTGGEQYF
clone_size: .; j_call: TRBJ2-2; d_call: .; v_call: TRBV4-2; cdr3_nt: TGTGCCAGCAGCCAAGAACTGGAGGGTGGGGCCGGGGAGCTGTTTTTT; cdr3_aa: CASSQELEGGAGELFF
clone_size: .; j_call: TRBJ2-2; d_call: TRBD2; v_call: TRBV4-1; cdr3_nt: TGCGCCAGCAGCCAAGACCAAGCGGCCCTAGCGGGGGGGCGAACCGGGGAGCTGTTTTTT; cdr3_aa: CASSQDQAALAGGRTGELFF
clone_size: once; j_call: TRBJ1-2; d_call: TRBD1; v_call: TRBV2; cdr3_nt: TGTGCCAGCAGAGCAGGGGGCTATGGCTACACCTTC; cdr3_aa: CASRAGGYGYTF
clone_size: .; j_call: TRBJ2-1; d_call: TRBD2; v_call: TRBV28; cdr3_nt: TGTGCCAGCAGTTTAGTTGGCGGGGGGCGGGATGAGCAGTTCTTC; cdr3_aa: CASSLVGGGRDEQFF
clone_size: few; j_call: TRBJ1-1; d_call: .; v_call: TRBV7-8; cdr3_nt: TGTGCCAGCAGCTTACAAGGAGGGTTGGGCCGGAACACTGAAGCTTTCTTT; cdr3_aa: CASSLQGGLGRNTEAFF
clone_size: .; j_call: TRBJ2-5; d_call: TRBD1; v_call: TRBV7-2; cdr3_nt: TGTGCCAGCAGACCTGACAGGGGGGTAGGAGAGACCCAGTACTTC; cdr3_aa: CASRPDRGVGETQYF
clone_size: .; j_call: TRBJ2-5; d_call: TRBD2; v_call: TRBV2; cdr3_nt: TGTGCCAGCAGTGTACTAGCGGGGGGAGAGACCCAGTACTTC; cdr3_aa: CASSVLAGGETQYF
clone_size: .; j_call: TRBJ2-3; d_call: TRBD2; v_call: TRBV24-1; cdr3_nt: TGTGCCACCAGTGCGACAGGGGGGAAACTAGCGGGGGTCCCAGATACGCAGTATTTT; cdr3_aa: CATSATGGKLAGVPDTQYF
clone_size: .; j_call: TRBJ2-7; d_call: TRBD1; v_call: TRBV5-6; cdr3_nt: TGTGCCAGCAGCTTGTTGGGACAGCGGTACTCCTACGAGCAGTACTTC; cdr3_aa: CASSLLGQRYSYEQYF
clone_size: .; j_call: TRBJ1-1; d_call: TRBD1; v_call: TRBV25-1; cdr3_nt: TGTGCCAGCATCGGGACAGCAAAGAACACTGAAGCTTTCTTT; cdr3_aa: CASIGTAKNTEAFF
clone_size: .; j_call: TRBJ2-2; d_call: .; v_call: TRBV7-2; cdr3_nt: TGTGCCAGCAGGTCTCCAGGGGCCACCGGGGAGCTGTTTTTT; cdr3_aa: CASRSPGATGELFF
clone_size: few; j_call: TRBJ2-2; d_call: .; v_call: TRBV6-2/TRBV6-3; cdr3_nt: TGTGCCAGCAGTTACATACATTCTGGGGAGCTGTTTTTT; cdr3_aa: CASSYIHSGELFF
clone_size: .; j_call: TRBJ2-5; d_call: TRBD1; v_call: TRBV3-1/TRBV3-2; cdr3_nt: TGTGCCAGCAGGGCCGGGACAGGGCGCGGGACCCAGTACTTC; cdr3_aa: CASRAGTGRGTQYF
clone_size: .; j_call: TRBJ2-1; d_call: TRBD2; v_call: TRBV3-1/TRBV3-2; cdr3_nt: TGTGCCAGCATGTCTCTAGCGGGGGGCCGGGATGAGCAGTTCTTC; cdr3_aa: CASMSLAGGRDEQFF
clone_size: .; j_call: TRBJ1-2; d_call: TRBD1; v_call: TRBV6-1; cdr3_nt: TGTGCCAGCAGTGAAAAAGGACAGGGGACCGCAGCTAACTATGGCTACACCTTC; cdr3_aa: CASSEKGQGTAANYGYTF
clone_size: .; j_call: TRBJ2-4; d_call: .; v_call: TRBV29-1; cdr3_nt: TGCAGCGTTGAAGGAGGGTTAGGGATTCAGTACTTC; cdr3_aa: CSVEGGLGIQYF
clone_size: .; j_call: TRBJ2-2; d_call: .; v_call: TRBV12-3/TRBV12-4; cdr3_nt: TGTGCCAGCAGTCTACCTAACACCGGGGAGCTGTTTTTT; cdr3_aa: CASSLPNTGELFF
clone_size: few; j_call: TRBJ2-6; d_call: TRBD2; v_call: TRBV5-4; cdr3_nt: TGTGCCAGCAGCTTGTATAGACTAGCGGGGGCATCCGGGGCCAACGTCCTGACTTTC; cdr3_aa: CASSLYRLAGASGANVLTF
clone_size: .; j_call: TRBJ1-1; d_call: .; v_call: TRBV6-6; cdr3_nt: TGTGCCAGCAGTCCGGCGCCGGGCAGGGGTACTGAAGCTTTCTTT; cdr3_aa: CASSPAPGRGTEAFF
clone_size: .; j_call: TRBJ1-2; d_call: .; v_call: TRBV7-2; cdr3_nt: TGTGCCAGCAGCTCCCCGGGCCCGGGGAGTGGCTACACCTTC; cdr3_aa: CASSSPGPGSGYTF
clone_size: .; j_call: TRBJ2-1; d_call: TRBD2; v_call: TRBV7-9; cdr3_nt: TGTGCCAGCAGCTTAGCGCCGGGGGGTAGGAGAAATGAGCAGTTCTTC; cdr3_aa: CASSLAPGGRRNEQFF
clone_size: once; j_call: TRBJ2-7; d_call: .; v_call: TRBV6-2/TRBV6-3; cdr3_nt: TGTGCCAGCAGTAAAGTCCCGGGTGAGCAGTACTTC; cdr3_aa: CASSKVPGEQYF
clone_size: .; j_call: TRBJ1-6; d_call: .; v_call: TRBV3-1/TRBV3-2; cdr3_nt: TGTGCCAGCAGCCAAAACAGGCCCCCGGTCCACTTT; cdr3_aa: CASSQNRPPVHF
clone_size: few; j_call: TRBJ1-2; d_call: TRBD1; v_call: TRBV5-1; cdr3_nt: TGCGCCAGCACCCGGGACAGCAGCTATGGCTACACCTTC; cdr3_aa: CASTRDSSYGYTF
clone_size: .; j_call: TRBJ1-5; d_call: TRBD1; v_call: TRBV27; cdr3_nt: TGTGCCAGCAGCACTACAGGGGGAGGATTTCAGCCCCAGCATTTT; cdr3_aa: CASSTTGGGFQPQHF